This T cell receptor (beta chain) was observed in a study of blood T cell repertoires in COVID-19. For the study at large: Samples taken during acute and convalescent COVID-19 were collected in the United States, Italy and Spain. T cells, B-cell-depleted T cells, or PBMCs provided the cDNA or gDNA that served as material.

In the authors' methods: Scientists estimated how many nucleated cells there were by amplifying reference gene primers. The protocol was immunoSEQ multiplex PCR, while the TCRdb copy is restricted to in-frame clones and leaves out a portion. The V and J calls and clone size come from that table; D and trimming were worked out from the DNA. Altogether about 120,000 clones are present, roughly 87% being singletons, with the ten largest covering less than 8.5%. This receptor was identified in a man aged 80 or over with active or convalescent COVID-19. Specimen: peripheral blood.

CDR3: CASSFGQVSGANVLTF. The CDR3 DNA is TGTGCCAGCAGCTTTGGTCAGGTTTCTGGGGCCAACGTCCTGACTTTC. The V and J genes are TRBV7-2 and TRBJ2-6, with D unclear. Germline lookup yields CDR1 SGHTA and CDR2 FQGNSA. Trimming pared 3 bases from V and 1 base from J, leaving 10 bases between. The length of the CDR3 is 16 residues. Filled out from reference TRBV7-2 and TRBJ2-6, the complete variable domain reads GAGVSQSPSNKVTEKGKDVELRCDPISGHTALYWYRQSLGQGLEFLIYFQGNSAPDKSGLPSDRFSAERTGGSVSTLTIQRTQQEDSAVYLCASSFGQVSGANVLTFGAGSRLTVL.